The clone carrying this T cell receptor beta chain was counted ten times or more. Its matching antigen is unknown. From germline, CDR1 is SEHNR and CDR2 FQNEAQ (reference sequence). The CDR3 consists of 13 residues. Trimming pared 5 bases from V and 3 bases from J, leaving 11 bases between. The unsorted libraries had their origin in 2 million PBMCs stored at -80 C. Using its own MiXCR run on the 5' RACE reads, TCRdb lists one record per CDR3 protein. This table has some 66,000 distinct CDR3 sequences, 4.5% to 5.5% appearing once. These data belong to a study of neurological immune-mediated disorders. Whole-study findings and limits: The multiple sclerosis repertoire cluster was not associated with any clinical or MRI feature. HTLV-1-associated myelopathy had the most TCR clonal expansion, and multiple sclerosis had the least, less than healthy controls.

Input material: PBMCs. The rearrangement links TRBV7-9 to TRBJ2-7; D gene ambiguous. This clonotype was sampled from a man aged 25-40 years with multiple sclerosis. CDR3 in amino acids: CASSRNKIYEQYF. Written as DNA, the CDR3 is TGTGCCAGCAGCCGGAATAAGATCTACGAGCAGTACTTC.